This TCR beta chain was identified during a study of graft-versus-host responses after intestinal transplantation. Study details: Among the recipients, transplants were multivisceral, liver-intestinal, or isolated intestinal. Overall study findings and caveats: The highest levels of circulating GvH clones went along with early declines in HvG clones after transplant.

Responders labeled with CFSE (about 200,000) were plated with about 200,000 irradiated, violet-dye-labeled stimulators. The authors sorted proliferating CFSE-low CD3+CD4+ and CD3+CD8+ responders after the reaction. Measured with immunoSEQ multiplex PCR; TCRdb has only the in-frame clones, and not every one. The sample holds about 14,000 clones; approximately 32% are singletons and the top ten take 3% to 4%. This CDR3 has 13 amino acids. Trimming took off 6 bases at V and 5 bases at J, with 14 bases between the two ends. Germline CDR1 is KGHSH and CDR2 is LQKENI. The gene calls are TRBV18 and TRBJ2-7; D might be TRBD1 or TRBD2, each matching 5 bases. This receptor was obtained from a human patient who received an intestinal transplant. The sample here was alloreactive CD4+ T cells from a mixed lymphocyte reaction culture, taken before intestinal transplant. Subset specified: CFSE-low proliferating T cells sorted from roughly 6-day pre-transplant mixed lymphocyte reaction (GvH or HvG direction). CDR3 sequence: CASSPGTDDEQYF. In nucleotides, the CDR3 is TGTGCCAGCTCTCCCGGGACCGACGACGAGCAGTACTTC.